This TCR beta chain was sequenced for a study of OX40 agonist ivuxolimab in advanced cancers. Turning to the study itself: While on treatment, patients had intravenous ivuxolimab at 0.01 to 10 mg/kg every 2 weeks. Three individuals attained partial responses, comprising one hepatocellular carcinoma case and two cutaneous melanoma cases. Study-wide results and limits: Certain nonresponding patients likewise had low normalized T-cell clonal expansion.

Repertoires were generated with immunoSEQ multiplex PCR, while TCRdb's copy carries only in-frame clones and drops some. Here the sample spans some 37,000 clones, 82% being singletons. The CDR3 consists of 14 residues. V lost 4 bases to trimming and J lost 6 bases, with 13 bases between them. The germline gives CDR1 ENHRY, CDR2 SYGVKD. Peripheral blood came from all dose cohorts at three timepoints. Turning to this clone: Its antigen is still unknown.

The chain links TRBV10-3 to TRBJ1-5; perhaps TRBD1 as D (5 bases). The TCR sequence derives from an adult with an advanced solid tumor such as melanoma, head and neck, liver or kidney cancer. The material sequenced was CD4+ or CD8+ T cells sorted from blood, taken in a trial of the OX40 agonist ivuxolimab. In DNA form, the CDR3 reads TGTGCCATCAGTGTCGGGCAGGGAGGTCAGCCCCAGCATTTT. The encoded protein is CAISVGQGGQPQHF.